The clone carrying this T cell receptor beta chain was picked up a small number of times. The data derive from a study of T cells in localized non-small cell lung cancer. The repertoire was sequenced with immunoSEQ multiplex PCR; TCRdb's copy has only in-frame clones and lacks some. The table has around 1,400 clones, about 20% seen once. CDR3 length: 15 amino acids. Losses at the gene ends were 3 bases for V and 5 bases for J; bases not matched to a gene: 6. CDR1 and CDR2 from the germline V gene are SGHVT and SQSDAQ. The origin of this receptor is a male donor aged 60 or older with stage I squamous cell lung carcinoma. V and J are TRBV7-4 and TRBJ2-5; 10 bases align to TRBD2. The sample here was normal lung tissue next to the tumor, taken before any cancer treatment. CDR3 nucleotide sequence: TGTGCCAGCAGCTTTCTAGCGGGAGTTGGCGAGACCCAGTACTTC. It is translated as CASSFLAGVGETQYF. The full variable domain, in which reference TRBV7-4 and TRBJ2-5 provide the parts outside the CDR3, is GAGVSQSPRYKVAKRGRDVALRCDSISGHVTLYWYRQTLGQGSEVLTYSQSDAQRDKSGRPSGRFSAERPERSVSTLKIQRTEQGDSAVYLCASSFLAGVGETQYFGPGTRLLVL.